Reported below is one T cell receptor (beta chain). These data are taken from a study of cytomegalovirus exposure and HLA in healthy donors. Researchers ran the PCR with 60 Vbeta and 13 Jbeta primers. The assay was immunoSEQ multiplex PCR, and TCRdb's table has in-frame clones only and misses some. The sample carries some 160,000 clones, roughly 78% recorded once. This TCR was sampled from a middle-aged woman in good health and CMV-seronegative. Sequencing input: PBMCs.

This chain's CDR3 is CASSLGALDTQYF. CDR3 nucleotides: TGTGCCAGCAGTTTGGGGGCCTTAGATACGCAGTATTTT. The chain combines TRBV6-4 with TRBJ2-3; possible D gene TRBD1, 6 bases. The V end lost 5 bases, the J end lost 5 bases, and 11 bases lay between the germline ends. This CDR3 comprises 13 residues. Germline V gives CDR1 MRHNA, CDR2 SNTAGT.